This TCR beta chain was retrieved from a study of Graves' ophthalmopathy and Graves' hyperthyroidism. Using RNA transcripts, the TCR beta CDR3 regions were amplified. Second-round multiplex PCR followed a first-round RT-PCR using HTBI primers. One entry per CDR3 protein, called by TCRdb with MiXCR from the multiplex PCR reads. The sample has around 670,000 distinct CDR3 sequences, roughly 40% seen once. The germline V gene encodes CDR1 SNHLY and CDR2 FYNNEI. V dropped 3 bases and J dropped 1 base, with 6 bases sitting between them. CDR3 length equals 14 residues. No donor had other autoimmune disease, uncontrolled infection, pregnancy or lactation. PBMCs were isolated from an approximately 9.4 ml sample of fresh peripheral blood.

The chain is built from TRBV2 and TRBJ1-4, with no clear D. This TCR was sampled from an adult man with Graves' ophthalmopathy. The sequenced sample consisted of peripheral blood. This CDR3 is CASSEWGTNEKLFF. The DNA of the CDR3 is TGTGCCAGCAGTGAGTGGGGAACTAATGAAAAACTGTTTTTT.